The clone carrying this T cell receptor beta chain was picked up a small number of times. The target antigen is unknown. This entry belongs to a study of beta chain features in type 1 diabetes. Study-level points and caveats: In comparison with healthy donors, patients had naive, central memory and Treg TCRB repertoires that appeared more similar. Shortening that was moderate but significant affected the TCRB CDR3s of Type 1 diabetes patients in all four CD4+ subsets.

Every isolated RNA sample was fully reverse transcribed, so sequencing captured expressed TCRB transcripts. Assay: immunoSEQ multiplex PCR; the TCRdb copy retains only in-frame clones and omits some. This table has about 160,000 clones, under 9.5% appearing once. This receptor was obtained from a man between 18 and 29 years old with type 1 diabetes. Source material: central memory CD4+ T cells from blood.

The CDR3 loop reads CASSLVGHSYEQYF. Written as DNA, the CDR3 is TGTGCCAGCAGCCTCGTGGGACATTCCTACGAGCAGTACTTC. J is TRBJ2-7 and V is TRBV28; D is perhaps TRBD1 (6 bases). CDR1 is MDHEN, CDR2 SYDVKM, per germline. CDR3 length equals 14 residues. Deletions cut 6 bases from V and 1 base from J, with 13 bases between.